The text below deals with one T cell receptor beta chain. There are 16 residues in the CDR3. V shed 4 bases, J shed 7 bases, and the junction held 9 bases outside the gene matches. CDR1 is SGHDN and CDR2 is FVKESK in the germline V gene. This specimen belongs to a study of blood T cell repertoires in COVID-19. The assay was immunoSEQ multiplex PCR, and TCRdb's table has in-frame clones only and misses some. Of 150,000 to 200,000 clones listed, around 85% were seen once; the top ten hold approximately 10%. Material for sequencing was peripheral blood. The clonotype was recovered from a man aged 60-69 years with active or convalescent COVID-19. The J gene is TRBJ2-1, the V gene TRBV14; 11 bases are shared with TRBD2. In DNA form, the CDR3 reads TGTGCCAGCAGCCGGATTAGCGGGAGGGCCAGTAATGAGCAGTTCTTC. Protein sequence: CASSRISGRASNEQFF.